The clone carrying this TCR beta chain came up a few times. This CDR3 has 14 residues. The trim removed 6 bases at V and 6 bases at J, leaving 7 bases unmatched. In germline, CDR1 is LNHDA, CDR2 SQIVND (reference sequence). From the 5' RACE reads, TCRdb called clonotypes with MiXCR, one entry per CDR3 protein. The sample consists of over 450,000 distinct CDR3 sequences, roughly 22% of them appearing once. This entry comes from a study of T-cell memory formation after mild COVID-19. Sequenced sample: PBMCs or a T cell subset sorted from them (not recorded which). The receptor was isolated from an adult woman who had mild COVID-19 (a few samples of this study predate the infection). Cell type and time point are not known. The rearrangement links TRBV19 to TRBJ2-2, with 7 bases aligning to TRBD1. CDR3 DNA sequence: TGTGCCAGTAGCTCCGGGACAGTGGCCGGGGAGCTGTTTTTT. Amino acid sequence: CASSSGTVAGELFF.